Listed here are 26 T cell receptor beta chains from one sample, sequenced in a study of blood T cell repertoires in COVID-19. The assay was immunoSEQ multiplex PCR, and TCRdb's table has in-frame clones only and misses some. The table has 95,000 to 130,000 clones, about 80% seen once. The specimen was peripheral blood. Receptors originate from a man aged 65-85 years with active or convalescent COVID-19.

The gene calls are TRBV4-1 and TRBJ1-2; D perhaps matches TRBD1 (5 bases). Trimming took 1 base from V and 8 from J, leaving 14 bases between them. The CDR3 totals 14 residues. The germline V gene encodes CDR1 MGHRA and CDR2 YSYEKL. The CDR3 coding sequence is TGCGCCAGCAGCCAAGTTTGGACATACGACGGCTACACCTTC. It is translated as CASSQVWTYDGYTF.

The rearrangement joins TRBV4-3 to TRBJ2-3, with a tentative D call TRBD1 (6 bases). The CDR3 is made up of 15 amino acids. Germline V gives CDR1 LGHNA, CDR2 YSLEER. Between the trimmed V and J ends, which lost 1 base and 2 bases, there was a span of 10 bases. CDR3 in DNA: TGCGCCAGCAGCCAAGGGGGGCGCAACACAGATACGCAGTATTTT. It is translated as CASSQGGRNTDTQYF.

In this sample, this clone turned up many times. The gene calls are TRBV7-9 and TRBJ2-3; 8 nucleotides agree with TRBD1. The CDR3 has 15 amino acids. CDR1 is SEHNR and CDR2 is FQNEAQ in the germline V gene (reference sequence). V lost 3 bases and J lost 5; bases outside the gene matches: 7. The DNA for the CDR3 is TGTGCCAGCAGCTTTGCAGGGGGCCGGGGAGATACGCAGTATTTT. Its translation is CASSFAGGRGDTQYF. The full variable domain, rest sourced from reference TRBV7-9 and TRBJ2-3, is DTGVSQNPRHKITKRGQNVTFRCDPISEHNRLYWYRQTLGQGPEFLTYFQNEAQLEKSRLLSDRFSAERPKGSFSTLEIQRTEQGDSAMYLCASSFAGGRGDTQYFGPGTRLTVL.

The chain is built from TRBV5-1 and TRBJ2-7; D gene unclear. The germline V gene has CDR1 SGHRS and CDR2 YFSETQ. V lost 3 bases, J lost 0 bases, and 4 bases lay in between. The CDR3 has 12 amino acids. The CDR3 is CASSSFSYEQYF. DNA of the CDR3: TGCGCCAGCAGCTCCTTCTCCTACGAGCAGTACTTC.

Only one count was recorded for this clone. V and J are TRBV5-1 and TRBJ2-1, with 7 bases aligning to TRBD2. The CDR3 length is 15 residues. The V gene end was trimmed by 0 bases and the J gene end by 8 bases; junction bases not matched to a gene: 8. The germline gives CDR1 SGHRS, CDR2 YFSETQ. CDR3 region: CASSLVPGEGYEQFF. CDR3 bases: TGCGCCAGCAGCTTGGTTCCGGGGGAGGGCTATGAGCAGTTCTTC.

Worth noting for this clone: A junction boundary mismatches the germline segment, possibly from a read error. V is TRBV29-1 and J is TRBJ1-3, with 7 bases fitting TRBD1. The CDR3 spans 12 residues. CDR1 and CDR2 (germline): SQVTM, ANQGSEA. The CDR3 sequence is CSAIIAGTARIF. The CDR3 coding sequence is TGCAGCGCCATAATTGCCGGGACAGCCCGAATTTTT.

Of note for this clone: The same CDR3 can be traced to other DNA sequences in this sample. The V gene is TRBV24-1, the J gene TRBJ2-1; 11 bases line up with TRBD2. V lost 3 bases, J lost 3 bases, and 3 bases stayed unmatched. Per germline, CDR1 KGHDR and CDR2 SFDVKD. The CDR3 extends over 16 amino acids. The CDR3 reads CATSDPGTSGYNEQFF. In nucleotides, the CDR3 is TGTGCCACCAGTGATCCCGGGACTAGCGGCTACAATGAGCAGTTCTTC.

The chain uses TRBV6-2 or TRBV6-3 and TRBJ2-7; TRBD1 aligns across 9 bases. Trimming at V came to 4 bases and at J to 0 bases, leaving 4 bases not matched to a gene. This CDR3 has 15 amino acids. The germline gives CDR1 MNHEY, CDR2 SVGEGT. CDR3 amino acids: CASSSTGGSSYEQYF. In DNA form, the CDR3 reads TGTGCCAGCAGTTCGACAGGGGGGAGCTCCTACGAGCAGTACTTC.

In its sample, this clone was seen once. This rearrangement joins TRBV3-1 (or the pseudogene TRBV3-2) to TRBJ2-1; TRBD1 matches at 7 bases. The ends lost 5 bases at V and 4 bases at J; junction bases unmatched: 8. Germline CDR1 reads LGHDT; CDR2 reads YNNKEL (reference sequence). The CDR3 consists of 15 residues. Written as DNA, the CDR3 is TGTGCCAGCAGCGAGGGACAGTCCATTTACAATGAGCAGTTCTTC. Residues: CASSEGQSIYNEQFF.

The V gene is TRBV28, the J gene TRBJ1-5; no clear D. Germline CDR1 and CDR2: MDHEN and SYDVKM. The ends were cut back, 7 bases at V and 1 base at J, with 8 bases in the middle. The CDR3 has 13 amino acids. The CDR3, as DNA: TGTGCCAGCACAGCGACGAGCAATCAGCCCCAGCATTTT. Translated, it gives CASTATSNQPQHF.

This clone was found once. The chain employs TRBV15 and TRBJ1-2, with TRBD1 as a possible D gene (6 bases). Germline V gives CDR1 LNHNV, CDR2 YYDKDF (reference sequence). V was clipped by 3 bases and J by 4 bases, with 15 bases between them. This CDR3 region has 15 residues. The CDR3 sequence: CATSSLFGGAYGYTF. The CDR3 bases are TGTGCCACCAGCAGTCTCTTCGGGGGGGCCTATGGCTACACCTTC.

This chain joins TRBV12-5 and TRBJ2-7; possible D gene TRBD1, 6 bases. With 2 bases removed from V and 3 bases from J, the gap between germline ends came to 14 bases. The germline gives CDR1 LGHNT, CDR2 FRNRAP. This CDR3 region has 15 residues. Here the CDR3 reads CASGLPTGRGYEQYF. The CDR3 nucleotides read TGTGCTAGTGGTTTGCCAACCGGCAGGGGCTACGAGCAGTACTTC.

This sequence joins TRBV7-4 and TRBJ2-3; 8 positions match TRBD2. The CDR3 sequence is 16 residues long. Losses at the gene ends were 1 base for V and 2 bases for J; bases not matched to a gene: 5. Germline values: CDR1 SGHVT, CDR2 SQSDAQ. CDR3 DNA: TGTGCCAGCAGCTTAGAGGCTAGCGGGCACACAGATACGCAGTATTTT. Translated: CASSLEASGHTDTQYF.

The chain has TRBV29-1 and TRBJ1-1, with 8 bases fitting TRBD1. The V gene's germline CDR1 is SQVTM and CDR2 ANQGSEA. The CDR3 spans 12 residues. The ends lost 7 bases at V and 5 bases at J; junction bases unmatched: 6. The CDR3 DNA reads TGCAGCGCAGGACAGGGCGGGACTGAAGCTTTCTTT. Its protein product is CSAGQGGTEAFF. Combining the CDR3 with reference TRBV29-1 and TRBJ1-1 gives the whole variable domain SAVISQKPSRDICQRGTSLTIQCQVDSQVTMMFWYRQQPGQSLTLIATANQGSEATYESGFVIDKFPISRPNLTFSTLTVSNMSPEDSSIYLCSAGQGGTEAFFGQGTRLTVV.

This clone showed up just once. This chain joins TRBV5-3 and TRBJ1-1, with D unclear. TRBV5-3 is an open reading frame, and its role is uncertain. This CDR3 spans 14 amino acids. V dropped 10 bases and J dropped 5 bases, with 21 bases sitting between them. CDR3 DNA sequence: TGTGCCCCTATGGGTCCGGTGGGAGGGACTGAAGCTTTCTTT. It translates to CAPMGPVGGTEAFF.

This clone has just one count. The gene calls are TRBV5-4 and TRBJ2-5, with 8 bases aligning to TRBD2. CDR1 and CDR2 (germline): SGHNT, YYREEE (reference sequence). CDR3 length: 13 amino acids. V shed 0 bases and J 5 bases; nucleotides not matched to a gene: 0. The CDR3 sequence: CASSLAGGETQYF. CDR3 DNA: TGTGCCAGCAGCTTGGCGGGGGGGGAGACCCAGTACTTC.

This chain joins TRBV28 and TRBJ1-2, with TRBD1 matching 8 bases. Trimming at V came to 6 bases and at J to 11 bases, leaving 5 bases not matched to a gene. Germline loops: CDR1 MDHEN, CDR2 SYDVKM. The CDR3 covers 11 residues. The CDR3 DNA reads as TGTGCCAGCAGGGGGGACAGGAGTTACACCTTC. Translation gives CASRGDRSYTF.

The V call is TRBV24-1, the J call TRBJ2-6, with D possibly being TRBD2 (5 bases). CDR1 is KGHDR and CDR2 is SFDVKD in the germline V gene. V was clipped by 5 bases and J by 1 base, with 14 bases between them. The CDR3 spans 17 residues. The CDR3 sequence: CATSAAGLGSGANVLTF. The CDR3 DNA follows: TGTGCCACCAGTGCGGCAGGACTTGGGTCTGGGGCCAACGTCCTGACTTTC.

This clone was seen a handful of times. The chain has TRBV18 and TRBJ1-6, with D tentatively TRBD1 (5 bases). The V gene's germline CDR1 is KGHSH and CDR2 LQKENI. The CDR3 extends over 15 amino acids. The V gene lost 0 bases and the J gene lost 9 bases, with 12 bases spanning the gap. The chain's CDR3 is CASSPPGGISSPLHF. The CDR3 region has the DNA TGTGCCAGCTCACCACCGGGGGGTATTAGTTCACCCCTCCACTTT.

CDR3 loop: CASTVDSAGGQETQYF. In DNA, the CDR3 is TGTGCCAGCACCGTAGATAGCGCGGGGGGCCAAGAGACCCAGTACTTC. The chain employs TRBV7-9 and TRBJ2-5; 8 bases are a match to TRBD2. Germline CDR1 and CDR2: SEHNR and FQNEAQ (reference sequence). The CDR3 length is 16 residues. V gave up 7 bases and J gave up 1 base; unmatched junction bases: 11.

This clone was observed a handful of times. CDR3 in DNA: TGTGCCAGCAGCTTAGTATTGACGGGGGGCCCGGGTAATTCACCCCTCCACTTT. It translates to CASSLVLTGGPGNSPLHF. This rearrangement joins TRBV7-9 to TRBJ1-6; tentative D call: TRBD1 (6 bases). The V end was cut by 1 base, the J end by 6 bases, with 19 bases between. CDR3 length: 18 residues. Germline assignment: CDR1 SEHNR and CDR2 FQNEAQ (reference sequence).

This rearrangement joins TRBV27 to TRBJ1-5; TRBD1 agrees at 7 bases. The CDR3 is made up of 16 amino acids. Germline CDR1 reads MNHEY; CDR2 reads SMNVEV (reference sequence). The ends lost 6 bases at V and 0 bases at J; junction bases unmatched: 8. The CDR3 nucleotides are TGTGCCAGCAGGGCCCTGGACAGGAATAGCAATCAGCCCCAGCATTTT. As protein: CASRALDRNSNQPQHF.

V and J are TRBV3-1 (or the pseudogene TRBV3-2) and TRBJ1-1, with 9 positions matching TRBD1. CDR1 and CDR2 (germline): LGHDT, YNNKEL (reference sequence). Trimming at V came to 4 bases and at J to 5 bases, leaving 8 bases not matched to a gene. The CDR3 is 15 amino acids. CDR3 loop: CASSRKTGGQTEAFF. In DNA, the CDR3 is TGTGCCAGCAGCCGAAAGACAGGGGGGCAAACTGAAGCTTTCTTT.

The CDR3, as DNA: TGTGCCAGCAGCTTAAGGGGGCTAGCGACATCCTACGAGCAGTACTTC. This codes for CASSLRGLATSYEQYF. The V gene is TRBV11-2, the J gene TRBJ2-7; a possible D gene is TRBD1 (7 bases). The CDR3 extends over 16 amino acids. CDR1 and CDR2 from the germline V gene are SGHAT and FQNNGV. Trimming shortened V by 2 bases and J by 1 base, and 15 bases separated the two germline ends.

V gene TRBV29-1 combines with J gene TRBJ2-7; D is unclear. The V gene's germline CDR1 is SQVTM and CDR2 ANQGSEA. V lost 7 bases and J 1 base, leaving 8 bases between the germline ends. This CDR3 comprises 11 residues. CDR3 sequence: CSAGESYEQYF. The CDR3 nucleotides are TGCAGCGCCGGAGAGTCCTACGAGCAGTACTTC.

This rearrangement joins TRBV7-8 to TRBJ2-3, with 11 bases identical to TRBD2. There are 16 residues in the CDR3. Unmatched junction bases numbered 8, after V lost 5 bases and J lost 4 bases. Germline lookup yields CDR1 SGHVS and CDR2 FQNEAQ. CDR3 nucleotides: TGTGCCAGCAGCCCACGAACTAGCGGGGGTGCAGATACGCAGTATTTT. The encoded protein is CASSPRTSGGADTQYF. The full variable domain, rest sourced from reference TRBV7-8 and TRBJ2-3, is GAGVSQSPRYKVAKRGQDVALRCDPISGHVSLFWYQQALGQGPEFLTYFQNEAQLDKSGLPSDRFFAERPEGSVSTLKIQRTQQEDSAVYLCASSPRTSGGADTQYFGPGTRLTVL.